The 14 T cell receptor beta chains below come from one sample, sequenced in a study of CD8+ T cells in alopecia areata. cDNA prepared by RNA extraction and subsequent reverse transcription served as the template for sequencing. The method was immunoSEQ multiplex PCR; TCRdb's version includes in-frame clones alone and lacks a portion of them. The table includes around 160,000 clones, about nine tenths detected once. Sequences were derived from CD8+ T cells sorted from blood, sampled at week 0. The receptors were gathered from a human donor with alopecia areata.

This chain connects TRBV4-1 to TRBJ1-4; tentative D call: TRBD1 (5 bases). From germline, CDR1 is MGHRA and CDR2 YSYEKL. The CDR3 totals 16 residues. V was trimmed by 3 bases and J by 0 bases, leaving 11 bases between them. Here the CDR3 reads CASSQLEGPTNEKLFF. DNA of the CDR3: TGCGCCAGCAGCCAGCTTGAGGGGCCAACTAATGAAAAACTGTTTTTT.

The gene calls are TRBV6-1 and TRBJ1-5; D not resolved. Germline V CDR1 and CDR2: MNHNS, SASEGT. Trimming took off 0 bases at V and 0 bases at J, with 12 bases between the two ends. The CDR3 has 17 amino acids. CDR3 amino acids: CASSEAPWVYSNQPQHF. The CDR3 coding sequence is TGTGCCAGCAGTGAAGCGCCTTGGGTTTATAGCAATCAGCCCCAGCATTTT.

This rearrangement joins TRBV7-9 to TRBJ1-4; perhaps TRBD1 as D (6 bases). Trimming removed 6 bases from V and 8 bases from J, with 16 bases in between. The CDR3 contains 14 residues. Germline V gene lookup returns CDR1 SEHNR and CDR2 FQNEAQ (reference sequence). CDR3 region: CASRPGGGREKLFF. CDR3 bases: TGTGCCAGCAGGCCTGGAGGGGGTAGAGAAAAACTGTTTTTT.

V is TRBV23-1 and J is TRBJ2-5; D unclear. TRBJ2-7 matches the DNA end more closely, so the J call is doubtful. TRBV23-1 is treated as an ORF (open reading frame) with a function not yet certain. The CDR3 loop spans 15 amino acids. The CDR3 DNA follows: TGCGCCAGCAGTCAATCGGTCCGGGCGATCTACGAGCAGTACTTC. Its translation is CASSQSVRAIYEQYF.

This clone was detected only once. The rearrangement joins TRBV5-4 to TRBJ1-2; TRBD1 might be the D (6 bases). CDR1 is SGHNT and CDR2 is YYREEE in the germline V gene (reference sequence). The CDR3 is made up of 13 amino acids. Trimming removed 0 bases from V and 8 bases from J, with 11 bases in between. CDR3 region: CASSLEGGSGYTF. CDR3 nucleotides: TGTGCCAGCAGCTTGGAGGGGGGGAGCGGCTACACCTTC.

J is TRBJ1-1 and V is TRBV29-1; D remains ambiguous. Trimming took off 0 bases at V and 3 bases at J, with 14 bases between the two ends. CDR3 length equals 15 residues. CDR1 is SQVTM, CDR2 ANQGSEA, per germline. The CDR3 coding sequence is TGCAGCGTTGAAGATTTTGGCGGAGAGGACACTGAAGCTTTCTTT. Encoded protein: CSVEDFGGEDTEAFF.

In DNA, the CDR3 is TGCAGCGTTGGTCCCGGGAGGGGCACAGATACGCAGTATTTT. Translation: CSVGPGRGTDTQYF. The chain combines TRBV29-1 with TRBJ2-3; 8 nucleotides agree with TRBD2. The J segment lost 1 base and the V segment lost 4 bases, leaving 4 bases of the junction unmatched. The CDR3 is made up of 14 amino acids. Germline V gene data show CDR1 as SQVTM and CDR2 as ANQGSEA.

CDR3 protein: CASSGGLHDIEQYF. In nucleotides, the CDR3 is TGTGCCAGCAGCGGAGGCCTCCACGATATCGAGCAGTACTTC. The chain uses TRBV9 and TRBJ2-7, with D unresolved. The germline V gene has CDR1 SGDLS and CDR2 YYNGEE. V lost 3 bases and J lost 6, with 16 bases in between. The length of the CDR3 is 14 residues.

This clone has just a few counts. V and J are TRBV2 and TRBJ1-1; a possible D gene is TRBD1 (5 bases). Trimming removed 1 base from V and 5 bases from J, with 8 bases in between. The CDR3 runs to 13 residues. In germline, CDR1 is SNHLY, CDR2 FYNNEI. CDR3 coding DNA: TGTGCCAGCAGTGAAGGGCCAGGGACTGAAGCTTTCTTT. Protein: CASSEGPGTEAFF.

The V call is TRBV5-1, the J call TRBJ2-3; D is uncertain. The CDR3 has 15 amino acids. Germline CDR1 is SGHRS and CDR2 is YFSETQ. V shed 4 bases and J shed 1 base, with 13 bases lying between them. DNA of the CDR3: TGCGCCAGCAGCCTAAAACCCCTTCGCACAGATACGCAGTATTTT. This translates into CASSLKPLRTDTQYF.

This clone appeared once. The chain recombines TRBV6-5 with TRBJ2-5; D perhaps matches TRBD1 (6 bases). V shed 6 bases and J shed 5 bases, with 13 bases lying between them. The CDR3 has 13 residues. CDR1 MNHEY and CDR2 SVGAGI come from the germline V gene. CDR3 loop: CASRQGPLETQYF. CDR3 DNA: TGTGCCAGCAGGCAGGGGCCTCTTGAGACCCAGTACTTC.

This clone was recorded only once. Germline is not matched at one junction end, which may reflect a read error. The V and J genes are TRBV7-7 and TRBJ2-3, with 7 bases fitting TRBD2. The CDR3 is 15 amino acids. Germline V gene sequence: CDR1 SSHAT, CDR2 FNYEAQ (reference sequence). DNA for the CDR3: TGTGCTAGCAGCCGTTCTAGCGGCGGGGACGATACGCAGTATTTT. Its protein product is CASSRSSGGDDTQYF.

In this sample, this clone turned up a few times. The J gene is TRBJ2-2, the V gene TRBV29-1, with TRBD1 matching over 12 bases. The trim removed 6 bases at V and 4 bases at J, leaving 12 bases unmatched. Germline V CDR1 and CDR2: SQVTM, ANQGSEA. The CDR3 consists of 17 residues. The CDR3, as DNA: TGCAGCGTCGGGGACAGGGGGCGCGTCGAGGGCACCGGGGAGCTGTTTTTT. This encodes CSVGDRGRVEGTGELFF.

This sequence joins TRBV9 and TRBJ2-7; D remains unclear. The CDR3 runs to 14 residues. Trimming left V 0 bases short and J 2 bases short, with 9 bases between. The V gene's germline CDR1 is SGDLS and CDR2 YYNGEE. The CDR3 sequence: CASSVESVTYEQYF. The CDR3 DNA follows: TGTGCCAGCAGCGTAGAGTCAGTTACCTACGAGCAGTACTTC.